One sample yielded the 29 T cell receptor beta chains listed below, sequenced in a study of shared clonotypes between healthy human individuals. Profiled with immunoSEQ multiplex PCR; TCRdb holds only in-frame clones, not every one. The sample has about 1.1 million clones, about four fifths seen once. The sample taken for sequencing was memory CD4+ T cells from PBMCs. Subset specified: CD45RA-negative fraction. All receptors come from a man in his late teens or twenties in good health. Some clones in this sample may be carry-over from other donors' samples.

The genes are TRBV6-1 and TRBJ2-5; weak D call: TRBD2 (6 bases). The V end lost 5 bases, the J end lost 9 bases, and 10 bases lay between the germline ends. This CDR3 has 11 residues. CDR1 is MNHNS and CDR2 is SASEGT in the germline V gene. The CDR3 DNA is TGTGCCAGCAGTCTCCGCGGGGCCCAGTACTTC. Its translation: CASSLRGAQYF.

Comment on this clone: The same CDR3 is also encoded by other DNA sequences in this sample. The V call is TRBV28, the J call TRBJ2-7; D remains ambiguous. Germline lookup yields CDR1 MDHEN and CDR2 SYDVKM. Between the trimmed V and J ends, which lost 5 bases and 5 bases, there was a span of 10 bases. CDR3 length: 12 residues. The CDR3: CASSPHLHEQYF. The CDR3 DNA follows: TGTGCCAGCAGTCCGCACCTTCACGAGCAGTACTTC.

The chain is built from TRBV6-5 and TRBJ2-7; a possible D gene is TRBD2 (5 bases). Trimming removed 8 bases from V and 7 bases from J, with 21 bases in between. Germline V gene data show CDR1 as MNHEY and CDR2 as SVGAGI. This CDR3 has 14 amino acids. CDR3 loop: CASGSRLRREEQYF. Here the CDR3 DNA reads TGTGCCAGCGGTTCTAGGCTCCGCCGGGAAGAGCAGTACTTC.

The chain employs TRBV19 and TRBJ2-3; 7 bases line up with TRBD2. This CDR3 is built from 15 residues. The germline V gene has CDR1 LNHDA and CDR2 SQIVND (reference sequence). J gave up 3 bases and V 1 base, and 4 bases lay outside the gene matches. The CDR3 DNA follows: TGTGCCAGTAGTATAGGCGCGGGAGCGACAGATACGCAGTATTTT. This gives the protein CASSIGAGATDTQYF.

This chain links TRBV28 with TRBJ2-1; D possibly corresponds to TRBD2 (5 bases). Germline CDR1 is MDHEN and CDR2 is SYDVKM. The germline V and J ends were trimmed by 10 bases and 0 bases, with 10 bases remaining between them. The CDR3 spans 13 residues. The CDR3 spells CAIGAVSYNEQFF. The CDR3 DNA reads as TGTGCCATTGGAGCGGTCTCCTACAATGAGCAGTTCTTC.

The chain's CDR3 is CASSLLSGPNYGYTF. CDR3 in DNA: TGCGCCAGCAGCTTGTTATCAGGGCCTAACTATGGCTACACCTTC. The J gene is TRBJ1-2, the V gene TRBV5-1, with D perhaps TRBD1 (5 bases). CDR3 length: 15 residues. Germline values: CDR1 SGHRS, CDR2 YFSETQ. Trimming stripped 1 base from V and 0 bases from J, with 10 bases between.

V usage is TRBV11-3 and J usage is TRBJ2-1, with 9 bases aligning to TRBD2. Trimming took 4 bases from V and 2 from J; bases not matched to a gene: 3. Looked up from germline, CDR1 is SGHNT and CDR2 is YENEEA. CDR3 length equals 15 residues. The chain's CDR3 is CASSSSGIPYNEQFF. CDR3 coding DNA: TGTGCCAGCAGCTCTAGCGGGATTCCCTACAATGAGCAGTTCTTC. The whole variable domain, remainder taken from reference TRBV11-3 and TRBJ2-1, is EAGVVQSPRYKIIEKKQPVAFWCNPISGHNTLYWYLQNLGQGPELLIRYENEEAVDDSQLPKDRFSAERLKGVDSTLKIQPAELGDSAVYLCASSSSGIPYNEQFFGPGTRLTVL.

The chain links TRBV11-1 to TRBJ1-2; D is uncertain. This CDR3 has 14 amino acids. V lost 1 base to trimming and J lost 5 bases, with 11 bases between them. In germline, CDR1 is SGHAT, CDR2 FQDESV (reference sequence). CDR3 sequence reads: CASSLEGRIYGYTF. The CDR3 DNA is TGTGCCAGCAGCTTAGAGGGCAGGATTTATGGCTACACCTTC.

J is TRBJ2-3 and V is TRBV29-1; D uncertain. The V and J ends lost 5 bases and 4 bases respectively, with 7 bases between them. Per germline, CDR1 SQVTM and CDR2 ANQGSEA. CDR3 size: 11 residues. The CDR3 protein is CSVSSSDTQYF. In nucleotides, the CDR3 is TGCAGCGTTTCGTCTTCAGATACGCAGTATTTT.

This rearrangement joins TRBV5-4 to TRBJ2-1; 10 positions agree with TRBD2. The trim removed 1 base at V and 5 bases at J, leaving 3 bases unmatched. CDR1 and CDR2 (germline): SGHNT, YYREEE (reference sequence). The CDR3 is 15 amino acids. The CDR3 DNA follows: TGTGCCAGCAGCTTGTCACTAGCGGGAAACAATGAGCAGTTCTTC. It yields the protein CASSLSLAGNNEQFF. The full variable domain, completed using reference TRBV5-4 and TRBJ2-1, is ETGVTQSPTHLIKTRGQQVTLRCSSQSGHNTVSWYQQALGQGPQFIFQYYREEENGRGNFPPRFSGLQFPNYSSELNVNALELDDSALYLCASSLSLAGNNEQFFGPGTRLTVL.

This chain connects TRBV6-1 to TRBJ2-3, with 12 positions matching TRBD1. CDR1 is MNHNS, CDR2 SASEGT, per germline. There are 14 residues in the CDR3. J lost 7 bases, V lost 6 bases, and 5 bases had no gene match. CDR3 sequence (DNA): TGTGCCAGCAGGGGACAGGGGGCGGTAAATACGCAGTATTTT. The encoded protein is CASRGQGAVNTQYF.

The V and J genes are TRBV6-1 and TRBJ2-7, with 8 bases fitting TRBD1. This CDR3 spans 14 amino acids. The V gene end was trimmed by 1 base and the J gene end by 5 bases; junction bases not matched to a gene: 4. Per germline, CDR1 MNHNS and CDR2 SASEGT. The DNA for the CDR3 is TGTGCCAGCAGTGAAGGAGGACAGGGCAACGAGCAGTACTTC. Translating it yields CASSEGGQGNEQYF.

The chain links TRBV5-6 to TRBJ1-1; weak D call: TRBD1 (5 bases). CDR1 is SGHDT and CDR2 is YYEEEE in the germline V gene. The V and J ends lost 2 bases and 3 bases respectively, with 11 bases between them. The CDR3 consists of 14 residues. DNA of the CDR3: TGTGCCAGCAGCTTCGGCGGAGGGGACACTGAAGCTTTCTTT. Its protein is CASSFGGGDTEAFF.

The chain carries TRBV18 and TRBJ1-4, with a weak D call TRBD1 (5 bases). This CDR3 has 15 amino acids. Germline-derived CDR1 and CDR2 are KGHSH and LQKENI. V gave up 5 bases and J gave up 7 bases, with 17 bases separating them. The CDR3 region is CASSTTQGQGEKLFF. Written as DNA, the CDR3 is TGTGCCAGCTCAACAACCCAGGGTCAGGGTGAAAAACTGTTTTTT. Combining the CDR3 with reference TRBV18 and TRBJ1-4 gives the whole variable domain NAGVMQNPRHLVRRRGQEARLRCSPMKGHSHVYWYRQLPEEGLKFMVYLQKENIIDESGMPKERFSAEFPKEGPSILRIQQVVRGDSAAYFCASSTTQGQGEKLFFGSGTQLSVL.

V usage is TRBV5-4 and J usage is TRBJ2-1; D is uncertain. CDR1 is SGHNT and CDR2 is YYREEE in the germline V gene (reference sequence). V was trimmed by 1 base and J by 6 bases, leaving 11 bases between them. The CDR3 covers 14 residues. For the CDR3, the DNA is TGTGCCAGCAGCTTGCCCCAGAGGCCCAATGAGCAGTTCTTC. Amino acid sequence: CASSLPQRPNEQFF.

The chain joins TRBV5-1 to TRBJ2-3; D may match TRBD1 or TRBD2 (6 bases each). CDR1 is SGHRS, CDR2 YFSETQ, per germline. CDR3 length equals 16 residues. V was cut by 6 bases and J by 3 bases, with 20 bases left in between. The CDR3 DNA sequence: TGCGCCAGCACCTGGGGCCCGGGGGCCTTTACAGATACGCAGTATTTT. This gives the protein CASTWGPGAFTDTQYF.

The chain uses TRBV7-3 and TRBJ2-2; D gene unclear. Deletions cut 3 bases from V and 0 bases from J, with 5 bases between. The germline gives CDR1 SGHTA, CDR2 FQGTGA. This CDR3 is built from 14 residues. Written as DNA, the CDR3 is TGTGCCAGCAGCTTGGACGCGAACACCGGGGAGCTGTTTTTT. It is translated as CASSLDANTGELFF. Variable domain in full (rest from reference TRBV7-3 and TRBJ2-2): GAGVSQTPSNKVTEKGKYVELRCDPISGHTALYWYRQSLGQGPEFLIYFQGTGAADDSGLPNDRFFAVRPEGSVSTLKIQRTERGDSAVYLCASSLDANTGELFFGEGSRLTVL.

Notes on this clone: Other nucleotide sequences in the sample specify the same CDR3. The chain recombines TRBV20-1 with TRBJ2-1, with D unresolved. V dropped 6 bases and J dropped 4 bases, with 4 bases sitting between them. CDR3 size: 10 residues. CDR1 is DFQATT, CDR2 SNEGSKA, per germline (reference sequence). In DNA form, the CDR3 reads TGCAGTGCACTGTACAATGAGCAGTTCTTC. It yields the protein CSALYNEQFF.

The V gene is TRBV19, the J gene TRBJ2-7, with TRBD2 as a possible D gene (5 bases). CDR3 size: 14 residues. V gave up 7 bases and J gave up 2 bases, with 15 bases separating them. CDR1 and CDR2 (germline): LNHDA, SQIVND (reference sequence). The CDR3 reads CASTRNGVPYEQYF. CDR3 in DNA: TGTGCCAGTACCCGGAACGGGGTTCCCTACGAGCAGTACTTC.

This rearrangement joins TRBV10-2 to TRBJ1-2, with 9 bases that match TRBD1. CDR3 length: 14 amino acids. Germline V gene sequence: CDR1 WSHSY, CDR2 SAAADI. Unmatched junction bases numbered 7, after V lost 3 bases and J lost 8 bases. The CDR3 here is CASSDLRTGAGYTF. In nucleotides, the CDR3 is TGCGCCAGCAGTGACCTAAGGACAGGGGCCGGCTACACCTTC.

The chain is built from TRBV7-2 and TRBJ2-1; the D gene is possibly TRBD2 (6 bases). The CDR3 contains 17 residues. The germline V gene encodes CDR1 SGHTA and CDR2 FQGNSA. V lost 1 base and J 5 bases, leaving 18 bases between the germline ends. This CDR3 reads CASSLEGQEGYNNEQFF. CDR3 sequence (DNA): TGTGCCAGCAGCTTAGAAGGGCAGGAGGGTTACAACAATGAGCAGTTCTTC.

The rearrangement uses TRBV5-1 and TRBJ1-6, with a tentative D call TRBD1 (6 bases). The germline CDR1 and CDR2 sequences are SGHRS and YFSETQ. This CDR3 is 14 amino acids long. The V gene lost 2 bases and the J gene lost 7 bases, with 10 bases spanning the gap. The CDR3 here is CASSLQGGNSPLHF. The CDR3 nucleotides read TGCGCCAGCAGCTTACAGGGAGGAAATTCACCCCTCCACTTT. Drawing the rest from reference TRBV5-1 and TRBJ1-6, the complete variable domain is KAGVTQTPRYLIKTRGQQVTLSCSPISGHRSVSWYQQTPGQGLQFLFEYFSETQRNKGNFPGRFSGRQFSNSRSEMNVSTLELGDSALYLCASSLQGGNSPLHFGNGTRLTVT.

The J gene is TRBJ1-2, the V gene TRBV19; 7 nucleotides align to TRBD1. CDR3 length: 13 amino acids. The ends lost 2 bases at V and 4 bases at J; junction bases unmatched: 1. Per the germline V gene, CDR1 is LNHDA and CDR2 is SQIVND (reference sequence). DNA for the CDR3: TGTGCCAGTAGTATAAACAGGGGCTATGGCTACACCTTC. Translating gives CASSINRGYGYTF.

This clone was seen only once. The rearrangement joins TRBV6-1 to TRBJ2-7, with D possibly being TRBD2 (6 bases). Germline loops: CDR1 MNHNS, CDR2 SASEGT. V was trimmed by 0 bases and J by 0 bases, leaving 12 bases between them. This CDR3 contains 16 residues. The CDR3 DNA reads TGTGCCAGCAGTGAAGCGGGAGGACACCGCTCCTACGAGCAGTACTTC. This encodes CASSEAGGHRSYEQYF.

The chain recombines TRBV6-1 with TRBJ1-2; TRBD1 matches at 9 bases. The V and J ends lost 6 bases and 4 bases, in that order; junction bases with no gene match: 6. Germline V gene lookup returns CDR1 MNHNS and CDR2 SASEGT. This CDR3 region has 14 residues. CDR3 bases: TGTGCCAGCAGGCCGGGACAGGGACTCTATGGCTACACCTTC. It yields the protein CASRPGQGLYGYTF.

The chain uses TRBV18 and TRBJ2-7; unclear D gene. Germline V lookup: CDR1 KGHSH, CDR2 LQKENI. The CDR3 runs 12 residues. V was clipped by 2 bases and J by 4 bases, with 6 bases between them. Written as DNA, the CDR3 is TGTGCCAGCTCACCAGGGATTTACGAGCAGTACTTC. This encodes CASSPGIYEQYF.

About this clone: Other DNA sequences in the sample encode the same CDR3. V and J are TRBV28 and TRBJ1-5; 7 bases match TRBD1. The CDR3 is made up of 14 amino acids. Germline CDR1 MDHEN, CDR2 SYDVKM. The V and J ends lost 2 bases and 7 bases, in that order; junction bases with no gene match: 5. CDR3 sequence reads: CASSLVGGGQPQHF. CDR3 nucleotides: TGTGCCAGCAGTTTAGTAGGGGGCGGCCAGCCCCAGCATTTT.

This clone was seen a handful of times. V usage is TRBV2 and J usage is TRBJ1-2; the D gene is possibly TRBD1 (5 bases). The CDR3 extends over 14 amino acids. CDR1 SNHLY and CDR2 FYNNEI come from the germline V gene. V was shortened by 6 bases and J by 4 bases, with 15 bases between the two germline ends. CDR3 in DNA: TGTGCCAGCAGACCCGGGGGAGGTGGCTATGGCTACACCTTC. This encodes CASRPGGGGYGYTF. Based on the CDR3 plus reference TRBV2 and TRBJ1-2, the full variable domain is EPEVTQTPSHQVTQMGQEVILRCVPISNHLYFYWYRQILGQKVEFLVSFYNNEISEKSEIFDDQFSVERPDGSNFTLKIRSTKLEDSAMYFCASRPGGGGYGYTFGSGTRLTVV.

The rearrangement joins TRBV5-1 to TRBJ2-2; 8 bases agree with TRBD1. In germline, CDR1 is SGHRS, CDR2 YFSETQ. There are 15 residues in the CDR3. The trim removed 2 bases at V and 7 bases at J, leaving 7 bases unmatched. The CDR3 spells CASSFGDRQGGELFF. The CDR3 DNA is TGCGCCAGCAGCTTCGGGGACAGGCAGGGCGGGGAGCTGTTTTTT.